Shown below are 10 T cell receptor beta chains from a single sample sequenced in a study of blood T cell repertoires in COVID-19. Clones were read by immunoSEQ multiplex PCR, and TCRdb kept only the in-frame ones, dropping some. The sample comprises about 260,000 clones, more than 75% of which are singletons, and around 5.1% rests with the top ten. Sequenced material: peripheral blood. These receptors all stem from a woman aged 60 to 75 with COVID-19, enrolled during active disease.

The genes are TRBV11-3 and TRBJ2-7, with TRBD2 matching over 9 bases. The CDR3 has 17 residues. The germline gives CDR1 SGHNT, CDR2 YENEEA. After removal of 4 bases from V and 4 bases from J, the junction contained 14 bases not matched to a gene. The CDR3 loop is CASSSTQAASGAYEQYF. Here the CDR3 DNA reads TGTGCCAGCAGCTCTACCCAAGCGGCTAGCGGGGCGTACGAGCAGTACTTC.

The gene calls are TRBV9 and TRBJ2-1; 9 nucleotides align to TRBD1. Germline V gives CDR1 SGDLS, CDR2 YYNGEE. J was trimmed by 0 bases and V by 0 bases; bases with no gene match: 1. This CDR3 has 16 residues. This CDR3 reads CASSVEGQGSYNEQFF. The CDR3, as DNA: TGTGCCAGCAGCGTAGAGGGACAGGGCTCCTACAATGAGCAGTTCTTC.

CDR3 bases: TGTGCCAGCAGCTCCAGGACAGGGGCTAATGAAAAACTGTTTTTT. This gives the protein CASSSRTGANEKLFF. The genes are TRBV13 and TRBJ1-4, with 9 bases lining up with TRBD1. V lost 4 bases to trimming and J lost 3 bases; unmatched junction nucleotides: 3. Germline V gives CDR1 PRHDT, CDR2 FYEKMQ (reference sequence). This CDR3 region has 15 residues.

This chain uses TRBV7-3 with TRBJ1-1; D might be TRBD1 (5 bases). The CDR3 runs to 13 residues. Germline CDR1 is SGHTA and CDR2 is FQGTGA. V was pared by 2 bases and J by 1 base, with 5 bases between. DNA for the CDR3: TGTGCCAGCAGCTTAGACAGGAACACTGAAGCTTTCTTT. This gives the protein CASSLDRNTEAFF.

This clone appeared a few times. The V and J genes are TRBV11-2 and TRBJ2-1; 10 bases align to TRBD2. This CDR3 has 14 amino acids. Germline V gene sequence: CDR1 SGHAT, CDR2 FQNNGV. J lost 5 bases, V lost 5 bases, and 3 bases had no gene match. This CDR3 reads CASSTSGINNEQFF. The DNA of the CDR3 is TGTGCCAGCAGCACTAGCGGGATTAACAATGAGCAGTTCTTC.

This rearrangement joins TRBV7-8 to TRBJ1-4, with D hard to call. The V gene's germline CDR1 is SGHVS and CDR2 FQNEAQ. The V and J ends lost 1 base and 0 bases respectively, with 6 bases between them. This CDR3 is built from 15 residues. This CDR3 reads CASSLGVATNEKLFF. The CDR3 DNA sequence: TGTGCCAGCAGCTTAGGCGTTGCAACTAATGAAAAACTGTTTTTT.

The rearrangement links TRBV7-3 to TRBJ2-5, with TRBD2 matching over 11 bases. From germline, CDR1 is SGHTA and CDR2 FQGTGA. The V and J ends lost 1 base and 5 bases, in that order; junction bases with no gene match: 6. CDR3 length: 16 residues. The CDR3 is CASSLMPTSGTETQYF. CDR3 nucleotides: TGTGCCAGCAGCTTAATGCCGACTAGCGGGACGGAGACCCAGTACTTC. The whole variable domain, remainder taken from reference TRBV7-3 and TRBJ2-5, is GAGVSQTPSNKVTEKGKYVELRCDPISGHTALYWYRQSLGQGPEFLIYFQGTGAADDSGLPNDRFFAVRPEGSVSTLKIQRTERGDSAVYLCASSLMPTSGTETQYFGPGTRLLVL.

This sequence joins TRBV5-6 and TRBJ1-1; D gene ambiguous. The CDR3 length is 12 residues. In germline, CDR1 is SGHDT, CDR2 YYEEEE. The ends were cut back, 0 bases at V and 11 bases at J, with 11 bases in the middle. Written as DNA, the CDR3 is TGTGCCAGCAGCTTGGCCGTGGAGACGGCTTTCTTT. Translating it yields CASSLAVETAFF.

This clone was found once. The chain uses TRBV30 and TRBJ1-2; D is undetermined. The CDR3 is 13 residues long. CDR1 and CDR2 from the germline V gene are GTSNPN and SVGIG (reference sequence). V dropped 0 bases and J dropped 3 bases, with 8 bases sitting between them. The CDR3 sequence is CAWSVKLYYGYTF. CDR3 nucleotides: TGTGCCTGGAGTGTAAAGCTGTACTATGGCTACACCTTC. The full variable domain, its missing parts supplied by reference TRBV30 and TRBJ1-2, is SQTIHQWPATLVQPVGSPLSLECTVEGTSNPNLYWYRQAAGRGLQLLFYSVGIGQISSEVPQNLSASRPQDRQFILSSKKLLLSDSGFYLCAWSVKLYYGYTFGSGTRLTVV.

Only one count was recorded for this clone. V is TRBV19 and J is TRBJ2-3, with 9 bases matching TRBD1. V dropped 9 bases and J dropped 5; count of bases not matched to a gene: 12. The CDR3 is made up of 15 amino acids. Per the germline V gene, CDR1 is LNHDA and CDR2 is SQIVND (reference sequence). The CDR3 is CASATGTGSVDTQYF. CDR3 coding DNA: TGTGCCAGCGCGACCGGGACAGGGTCGGTAGATACGCAGTATTTT. Filled out from reference TRBV19 and TRBJ2-3, the complete variable domain reads DGGITQSPKYLFRKEGQNVTLSCEQNLNHDAMYWYRQDPGQGLRLIYYSQIVNDFQKGDIAEGYSVSREKKESFPLTVTSAQKNPTAFYLCASATGTGSVDTQYFGPGTRLTVL.